The 6 T cell receptor beta chains below were found in one sample sequenced in a study of shared clonotypes between healthy human individuals. Method: immunoSEQ multiplex PCR; TCRdb's copy keeps in-frame clones and lacks some. The profile shows about 380,000 clones, 90% to 98% of them singletons. The sequenced sample consisted of memory CD8+ T cells sorted from blood. The sample's subset: CD45RO+ cells pooled with CCR7-negative TemRA cells. The receptors here all came from a man aged 25-45 years in good health.

This clone was seen just once. This chain connects TRBV9 to TRBJ2-2; the D is unclear. V gave up 0 bases and J gave up 2 bases, with 5 bases separating them. CDR1 and CDR2 from the germline V gene are SGDLS and YYNGEE. This CDR3 region has 14 residues. CDR3 sequence: CASSVEVNTGELFF. The DNA of the CDR3 is TGTGCCAGCAGCGTAGAGGTAAACACCGGGGAGCTGTTTTTT.

This sequence joins TRBV19 and TRBJ1-1; 7 bases agree with TRBD1. Germline values: CDR1 LNHDA, CDR2 SQIVND (reference sequence). This CDR3 has 16 residues. V lost 7 bases to trimming and J lost 4 bases; unmatched junction nucleotides: 15. The CDR3 region has the DNA TGTGCCAGTATTTCAAAGAGGGGGCAGGGAGCCACTGAAGCTTTCTTT. This gives the protein CASISKRGQGATEAFF.

The rearrangement uses TRBV11-3 and TRBJ2-1; no definite D call. CDR3 length: 12 residues. Germline V lookup: CDR1 SGHNT, CDR2 YENEEA. Trimming removed 5 bases at V and 6 bases at J, with 8 bases between. The CDR3 protein is CASSPGGNEQFF. The DNA for the CDR3 is TGTGCCAGCAGCCCGGGTGGCAATGAGCAGTTCTTC.

The rearrangement uses TRBV6-6 and TRBJ2-3; tentative D call: TRBD1 (7 bases). Germline CDR1 MNHNY, CDR2 SVGAGI (reference sequence). CDR3 length: 14 amino acids. V lost 7 bases to trimming and J lost 6 bases, with 17 bases between them. CDR3 loop: CASNQGGPRDTQYF. The DNA for the CDR3 is TGTGCCAGCAATCAGGGGGGACCGCGCGATACGCAGTATTTT.

The rearrangement joins TRBV28 to TRBJ1-2; 9 bases align to TRBD1. V lost 5 bases and J lost 4; bases outside the gene matches: 8. Germline V gene sequence: CDR1 MDHEN, CDR2 SYDVKM. This CDR3 contains 15 residues. DNA of the CDR3: TGTGCCAGCAGTGCACAGGGGGCGTTAACCTATGGCTACACCTTC. Translated: CASSAQGALTYGYTF.

CDR3 in DNA: TGTGCCAGCAGTCAGCGGGAGGGGGGGGATACGCAGTATTTT. Translation gives CASSQREGGDTQYF. This rearrangement joins TRBV27 to TRBJ2-3, with TRBD2 matching 10 bases. J was trimmed by 6 bases and V by 5 bases; bases with no gene match: 5. Germline V gives CDR1 MNHEY, CDR2 SMNVEV (reference sequence). This CDR3 contains 14 residues.